Presented here are 11 T cell receptor beta chains from one specimen sequenced in a study of Graves' ophthalmopathy and Graves' hyperthyroidism. Using RNA transcripts, the TCR beta CDR3 regions were amplified. After a first-round RT-PCR with HTBI primers, a second-round multiplex PCR was run. TCRdb called the multiplex PCR reads again in MiXCR, with one record for every CDR3 protein. The sample has about 1.1 million distinct CDR3 sequences; 35% to 40% are singletons. Sample: peripheral blood or thyroid tissue (not recorded which). The source of these receptors is an adult man with Graves' hyperthyroidism.

The V gene is TRBV6-1, the J gene TRBJ1-3, with 9 bases matching TRBD1. The CDR3 has 16 amino acids. V was pared by 2 bases and J by 4 bases, with 6 bases of the junction left unmatched. CDR1 is MNHNS and CDR2 is SASEGT in the germline V gene. CDR3 DNA: TGTGCCAGCAGTGAAAGGTTGGGGACAGGGGGAAACACCATATATTTT. Translation: CASSERLGTGGNTIYF.

The chain couples TRBV6-5 to TRBJ2-7; possibly TRBD2 for D (6 bases). V was pared by 7 bases and J by 0 bases, with 19 bases between. There are 16 residues in the CDR3. The germline CDR1 and CDR2 sequences are MNHEY and SVGAGI. CDR3 protein: CASTAIGLRGSYEQYF. CDR3 DNA: TGTGCCAGCACCGCGATCGGGTTGCGGGGCTCCTACGAGCAGTACTTC.

The chain joins TRBV4-3 to TRBJ2-7; maybe TRBD1 (5 bases). The CDR3 has 16 residues. V lost 0 bases and J 4 bases, leaving 16 bases between the germline ends. Germline V gives CDR1 LGHNA, CDR2 YSLEER. In nucleotides, the CDR3 is TGCGCCAGCAGCCAAGAAGGGGTAGGTGCCAGGTACGAGCAGTACTTC. Protein product: CASSQEGVGARYEQYF.

On this clonotype itself: The junction and the germline gene differ at one end; a read error may be behind it. This chain joins TRBV10-2 and TRBJ2-7; 9 bases fit TRBD1. Looked up from germline, CDR1 is WSHSY and CDR2 is SAAADI. The CDR3 loop spans 14 amino acids. CDR3 DNA: TGTGCCAGCAGTGACGGACAGGGGAGTAACGAGCAGTACTTC. It specifies CASSDGQGSNEQYF.

This clonotype has a single count. The chain is built from TRBV29-1 and TRBJ2-7, with D perhaps assigned TRBD1 or TRBD2 (6 bases each). The last part of the DNA fits TRBJ2-1 better; the J call may be wrong. The CDR3 extends over 12 amino acids. Germline V gene sequence: CDR1 SQVTM, CDR2 ANQGSEA. CDR3 DNA sequence: TGCAGCGTTGAAGGAGGGGGGAGTGAGCAGTTCTTC. Residues: CSVEGGGSEQFF.

This chain joins TRBV4-1 and TRBJ1-1; D ambiguous. The CDR3 extends over 10 amino acids. V lost 1 base to trimming and J lost 7 bases, with 1 base between them. Germline V gene lookup returns CDR1 MGHRA and CDR2 YSYEKL. CDR3 in DNA: TGCGCCAGCAGCCAAGTTGAAGCTTTCTTT. This sequence encodes CASSQVEAFF.

The table lists this clonotype with a few counts. The genes are TRBV3-1 and TRBJ1-3; D not certain. The CDR3 spans 12 residues. Germline V gene sequence: CDR1 LGHDT, CDR2 YNNKEL (reference sequence). The ends were cut back, 1 base at V and 8 bases at J, with 6 bases in the middle. The CDR3 reads CASSQGHDTIYF. CDR3 nucleotide sequence: TGTGCCAGCAGCCAAGGTCACGACACCATATATTTT.

This clonotype came up a few times. The chain recombines TRBV2 with TRBJ2-7; D perhaps matches TRBD1 (6 bases). The V end was cut by 8 bases, the J end by 2 bases, with 19 bases between. Germline CDR1 is SNHLY and CDR2 is FYNNEI. The CDR3 runs 15 residues. CDR3 residues: CASDPQGHTAYEQYF. CDR3 bases: TGTGCCAGCGACCCCCAGGGACATACCGCCTACGAGCAGTACTTC.

This clonotype was counted many times. This may be a read error, as it is one base from a much larger clone. It is likely a read error, because the conserved phenylalanine at the end of the CDR3 is missing. The V gene is TRBV10-3, the J gene TRBJ1-2; D call uncertain. The CDR3 spans 11 residues. The germline gives CDR1 ENHRY, CDR2 SYGVKD. V lost 5 bases and J 8 bases, leaving 9 bases between the germline ends. CDR3 nucleotide sequence: TGTGCCATCAGTTTAGGGAGCGGCTACACCCTC. Its protein product is CAISLGSGYTL.

In its sample, this clonotype was seen a few times. The chain uses TRBV4-3 and TRBJ1-1; D may be TRBD1 (5 bases). Trimming cost V 2 bases and J 11 bases, with 18 bases left between them. CDR1 and CDR2 from the germline V gene are LGHNA and YSLEER. The CDR3 has 14 residues. The CDR3 sequence is CASSQLSVGGLAFF. As DNA, the CDR3 is TGCGCCAGCAGCCAATTATCAGTGGGGGGATTGGCTTTCTTT.

The sample holds a few counts of this clonotype. The chain uses TRBV11-2 and TRBJ2-5; 9 nucleotides align to TRBD2. The CDR3 runs to 15 residues. Germline loops: CDR1 SGHAT, CDR2 FQNNGV. Trimming cost V 0 bases and J 4 bases; bases outside gene matches: 3. CDR3: CASSLDAGGRETQYF. The CDR3 DNA sequence: TGTGCCAGCAGCTTAGATGCGGGAGGGAGAGAGACCCAGTACTTC.